This TCR beta chain was found in a study of T cell responses to AZD1222 COVID-19 vaccine. TCRdb's table, derived via immunoSEQ multiplex PCR, lists solely in-frame clones and lacks some. The sample lists over 150,000 clones; about nine tenths were seen once. CDR1 is SEHNR and CDR2 is FQNEAQ in the germline V gene (reference sequence). The CDR3 sequence is 15 residues long. The J segment lost 4 bases and the V segment lost 5 bases, leaving 10 bases of the junction unmatched. Material: peripheral blood, obtained on day 0 of AZD1222 vaccination. This TCR derives from an adult in good health. The V gene is TRBV7-9, the J gene TRBJ1-2, with 7 bases that match TRBD1. The CDR3 reads CASSALGAGGYGYTF. The CDR3 nucleotides are TGTGCCAGCAGCGCCCTGGGGGCAGGGGGCTATGGCTACACCTTC.